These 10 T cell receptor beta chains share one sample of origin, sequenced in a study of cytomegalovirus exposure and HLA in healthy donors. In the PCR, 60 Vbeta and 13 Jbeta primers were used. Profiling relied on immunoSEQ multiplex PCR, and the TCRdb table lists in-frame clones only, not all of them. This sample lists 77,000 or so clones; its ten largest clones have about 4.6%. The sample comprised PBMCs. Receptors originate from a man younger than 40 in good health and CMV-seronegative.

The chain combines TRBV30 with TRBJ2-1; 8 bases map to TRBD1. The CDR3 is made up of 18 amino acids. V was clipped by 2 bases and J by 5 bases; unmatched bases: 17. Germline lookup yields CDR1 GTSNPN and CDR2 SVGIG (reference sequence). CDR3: CAWSFFIVTGAPDNEQFF. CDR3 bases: TGTGCCTGGAGTTTCTTTATTGTGACAGGGGCGCCCGACAATGAGCAGTTCTTC.

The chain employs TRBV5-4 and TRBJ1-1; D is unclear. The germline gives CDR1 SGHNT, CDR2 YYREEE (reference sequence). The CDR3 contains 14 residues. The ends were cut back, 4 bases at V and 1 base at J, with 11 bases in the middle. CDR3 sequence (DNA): TGTGCCAGCAGCCTCTGGGCGGGGAACACTGAAGCTTTCTTT. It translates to CASSLWAGNTEAFF.

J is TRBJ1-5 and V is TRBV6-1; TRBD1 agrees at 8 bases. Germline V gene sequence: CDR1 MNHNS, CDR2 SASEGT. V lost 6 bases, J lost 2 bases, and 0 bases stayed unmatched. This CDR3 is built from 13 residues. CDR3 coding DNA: TGTGCCAGCAGGGGACAGGGCAATCAGCCCCAGCATTTT. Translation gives CASRGQGNQPQHF.

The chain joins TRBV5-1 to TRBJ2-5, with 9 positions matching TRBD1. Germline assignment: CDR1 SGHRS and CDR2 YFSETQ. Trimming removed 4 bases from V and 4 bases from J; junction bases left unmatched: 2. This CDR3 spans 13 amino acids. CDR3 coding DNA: TGCGCCAGCAGCCAGGGACAGGGAGAGACCCAGTACTTC. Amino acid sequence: CASSQGQGETQYF.

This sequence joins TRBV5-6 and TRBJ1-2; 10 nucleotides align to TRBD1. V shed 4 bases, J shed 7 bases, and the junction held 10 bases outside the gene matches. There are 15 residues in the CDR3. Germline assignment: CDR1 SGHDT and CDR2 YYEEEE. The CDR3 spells CASSHTETGGVGYTF. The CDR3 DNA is TGTGCCAGCAGCCACACGGAGACAGGGGGCGTTGGCTACACCTTC.

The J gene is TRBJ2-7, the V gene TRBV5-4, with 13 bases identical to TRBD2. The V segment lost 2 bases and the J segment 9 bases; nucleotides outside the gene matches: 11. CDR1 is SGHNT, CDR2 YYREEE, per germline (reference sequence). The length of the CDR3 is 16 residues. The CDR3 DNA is TGTGCCAGCAGCTTCGGACTAGCGGGAGTAAATGAGGGGCAGTACTTC. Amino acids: CASSFGLAGVNEGQYF.

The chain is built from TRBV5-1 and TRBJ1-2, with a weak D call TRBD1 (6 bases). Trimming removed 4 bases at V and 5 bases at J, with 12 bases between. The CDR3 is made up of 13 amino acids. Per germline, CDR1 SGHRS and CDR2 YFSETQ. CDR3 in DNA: TGCGCCAGCAGCGCAGAAGGGGGTTATGGCTACACCTTC. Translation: CASSAEGGYGYTF.

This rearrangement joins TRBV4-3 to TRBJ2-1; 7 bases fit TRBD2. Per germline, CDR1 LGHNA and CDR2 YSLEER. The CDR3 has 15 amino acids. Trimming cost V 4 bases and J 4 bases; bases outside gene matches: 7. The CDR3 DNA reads TGCGCCAGCAGCCCGGGGAGGGCCCATTACAATGAGCAGTTCTTC. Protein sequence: CASSPGRAHYNEQFF.

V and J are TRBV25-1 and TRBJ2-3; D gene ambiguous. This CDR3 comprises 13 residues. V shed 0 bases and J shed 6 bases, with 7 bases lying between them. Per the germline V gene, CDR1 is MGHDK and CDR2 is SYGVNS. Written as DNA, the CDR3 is TGTGCCAGCAGTGAATACTTCTCGGATACGCAGTATTTT. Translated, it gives CASSEYFSDTQYF.

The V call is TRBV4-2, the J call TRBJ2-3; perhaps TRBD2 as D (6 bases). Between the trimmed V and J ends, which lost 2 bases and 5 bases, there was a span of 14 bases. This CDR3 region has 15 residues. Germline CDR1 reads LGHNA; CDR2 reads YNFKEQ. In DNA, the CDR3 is TGTGCCAGCAGCCAACAAGGCGGGGTGGGAGATACGCAGTATTTT. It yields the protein CASSQQGGVGDTQYF.